This is a list of T cell receptor beta chains from one sample in a study. Via MiXCR, TCRdb re-called the 5' RACE reads, giving one row per CDR3 protein. The sample consists of about 40,000 distinct CDR3 sequences, 15% to 20% of them appearing once. Sequencing used naive CD4+ T cells sorted from a lymph node. These receptors originate from a female donor with breast cancer. Each CDR3 is given with its conserved first and last residue. A D gene is named only where the DNA matches it firmly. A clone size is listed for some rows: how often the clone was seen (once, few, many), or a class if it is expanded.

TRBV5-1,TRBJ2-5,NA,few,TGCGCCAGCAGCTTGTCCGCTCAAACGACTGAGACCCAGTACTTC,CASSLSAQTTETQYF
TRBV18,TRBJ2-7,NA,NA,TGTGCCAGCTCACCACTTTCAGATCACGAGCAGTACTTC,CASSPLSDHEQYF
TRBV20-1,TRBJ2-7,TRBD1,few,TGCAGTGCTGAGTCCGGGACAGGGACCTACGAGCAGTACTTC,CSAESGTGTYEQYF
TRBV5-1,TRBJ1-3,NA,few,TGCGCCAGCAGGTCAGGGGCCGGAAACACCATATATTTT,CASRSGAGNTIYF
TRBV7-8,TRBJ2-7,NA,NA,TGTGCCAGCAGCTTAGAACCGGGGACCTACGAGCAGTACTTC,CASSLEPGTYEQYF
TRBV7-2,TRBJ2-1,NA,NA,TGTGCCAGCAGCCCAGGGGGAGGCTACAATGAGCAGTTCTTC,CASSPGGGYNEQFF
TRBV29-1,TRBJ1-3,NA,many,TGCAGCGTGAGTCCAGTCGGAGGCACCATATATTTT,CSVSPVGGTIYF
TRBV7-9,TRBJ1-1,NA,few,TGTGCCAGCAGCCCAAGGACATGGGGAACTGAAGCTTTCTTT,CASSPRTWGTEAFF
TRBV6-1,TRBJ1-1,NA,few,TGTGCCAGCAGTGAAGAGGTCAAGGGAGCTTTCTTT,CASSEEVKGAFF
TRBV11-3,TRBJ2-7,TRBD2,many,TGTGCCAGCAGCCCCGGACCCGAAGCGGGGGAGCAGTACTTC,CASSPGPEAGEQYF
TRBV3-1,TRBJ2-2,TRBD2,NA,TGTGCCAGCAGCCAAGGGGGTAGCGGGAGGAACACCGGGGAGCTGTTTTTT,CASSQGGSGRNTGELFF
TRBV5-1,TRBJ2-5,TRBD1,many,TGCGCCAGCAGCCGCCAACCCGGACAGGGGGTTGAGACCCAGTACTTC,CASSRQPGQGVETQYF
TRBV5-1,TRBJ2-5,TRBD1,NA,TGCGCCAGCTCCACCGGGACAGGGGAAGAGACCCAGTACTTC,CASSTGTGEETQYF
TRBV20-1,TRBJ2-1,NA,few,TGCAGTGCTAGTGAGGTAAATGAGCAGTTCTTC,CSASEVNEQFF
TRBV5-1,TRBJ2-5,TRBD2,few,TGCGCCAGCGGCCGACCAGCGGGAGGATCTGAGACCCAGTACTTC,CASGRPAGGSETQYF
TRBV6-5,TRBJ1-4,TRBD1,many,TGTGCCAGCAGTGAAACCGGGACAGGGTTTGAAAAACTGTTTTTT,CASSETGTGFEKLFF
TRBV28,TRBJ1-1,NA,NA,TGTGCCACAGGACTCTCACACACTGAAGCTTTCTTT,CATGLSHTEAFF
TRBV20-1,TRBJ1-2,TRBD1,many,TGCAGTGCTCTGAAGGACAGGGCTGGCTACACCTTC,CSALKDRAGYTF
TRBV7-2,TRBJ2-3,NA,few,TGTGCCAGCAGCTTAGGCGGGGAGAGGGCAGATACGCAGTATTTT,CASSLGGERADTQYF
TRBV11-3,TRBJ1-1,NA,few,TGTGCCAGCAGCCCAGGGACCTACAACGTAGCTGAAGCTTTCTTT,CASSPGTYNVAEAFF
TRBV7-9,TRBJ2-6,NA,NA,TGTGCCAGCAGCTTAGACCCCCTGGAGGGCAGCCTACCAACCGGGGCCAACGTCCTGACTTTC,CASSLDPLEGSLPTGANVLTF
TRBV14,TRBJ1-2,NA,few,TGTGCCAGCAGCCAAGGACTCTTC,CASSQGLF
TRBV7-9,TRBJ2-1,TRBD2,NA,TGTGCCAGCAGCTTAAAGTTGAAAAGCGGGGGGGGGTGGAATGAGCAGTTCTTC,CASSLKLKSGGGWNEQFF
TRBV28,TRBJ1-2,NA,NA,TGTGCCAGCAGTACCCTCCGGGGCTACACCTTC,CASSTLRGYTF
TRBV29-1,TRBJ2-1,TRBD2,many,TGCAGCGTTGAAGACGGGTTTTTCACGGGGGGTTCCTACAATGAGCAGTTCTTC,CSVEDGFFTGGSYNEQFF
TRBV4-2,TRBJ2-3,NA,many,TGTGCCAGCAGCCCTAGCGCCTCTAGCACAGATACGCAGTATTTT,CASSPSASSTDTQYF